The T cell receptor (beta chain) under discussion was sequenced for a study of cytomegalovirus exposure and HLA in healthy donors. Across the study: From donors who were HLA-typed, an early data release held about 89 million unique TCRs.

Study-level results: Researchers counted roughly 150 TCR beta chains as cytomegalovirus-associated. TCR beta V segments were, for the most part, productive about 87% or about 30% of the time in an earlier analysis. HLA restriction was apparent for most CMV-associated TCR beta chains in a later analysis.

The length of the CDR3 is 14 residues. Germline values: CDR1 MNHNY, CDR2 SVGAGI (reference sequence). V lost 7 bases and J lost 5; bases outside the gene matches: 7. Details on this clone: The antigen is undetermined.

In the PCR, 60 Vbeta and 13 Jbeta primers were used. Assay: immunoSEQ multiplex PCR; the TCRdb copy retains only in-frame clones and omits some. The sample has about 95,000 clones; about 76% are singletons. Sequencing input: PBMCs. The sequence was obtained from a woman aged 65 to 85 in good health and CMV-seropositive. The chain joins TRBV6-6 to TRBJ1-5; 8 positions agree with TRBD1. DNA for the CDR3: TGTGCCAGCACCGCGACAGGGGACGATCAGCCCCAGCATTTT. Amino acids: CASTATGDDQPQHF.